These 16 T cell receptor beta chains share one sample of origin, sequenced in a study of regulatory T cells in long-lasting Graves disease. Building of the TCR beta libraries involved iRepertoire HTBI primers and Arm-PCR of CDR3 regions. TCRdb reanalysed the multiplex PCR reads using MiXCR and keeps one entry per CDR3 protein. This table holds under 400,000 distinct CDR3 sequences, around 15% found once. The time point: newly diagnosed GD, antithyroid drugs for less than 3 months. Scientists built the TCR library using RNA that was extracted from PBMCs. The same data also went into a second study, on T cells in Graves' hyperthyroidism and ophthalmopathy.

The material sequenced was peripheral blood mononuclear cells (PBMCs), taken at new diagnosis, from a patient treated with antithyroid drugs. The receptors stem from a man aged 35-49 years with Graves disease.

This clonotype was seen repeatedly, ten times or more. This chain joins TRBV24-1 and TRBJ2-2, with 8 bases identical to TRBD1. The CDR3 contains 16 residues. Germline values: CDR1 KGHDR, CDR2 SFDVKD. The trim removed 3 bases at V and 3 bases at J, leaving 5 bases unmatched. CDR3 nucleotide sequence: TGTGCCACCAGTGATAGGACAGGGTTGGACACCGGGGAGCTGTTTTTT. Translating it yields CATSDRTGLDTGELFF.

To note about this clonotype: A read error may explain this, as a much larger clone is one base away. Here the CDR3 reads CAWSPLSGRQYF. The DNA for the CDR3 is TGTGCCTGGAGTCCGCTGTCAGGCAGGCAGTACTTC. This chain links TRBV30 with TRBJ2-7; unclear D gene. This CDR3 spans 12 amino acids. Trimming pared 2 bases from V and 9 bases from J, leaving 14 bases between. Germline loops: CDR1 GTSNPN, CDR2 SVGIG (reference sequence).

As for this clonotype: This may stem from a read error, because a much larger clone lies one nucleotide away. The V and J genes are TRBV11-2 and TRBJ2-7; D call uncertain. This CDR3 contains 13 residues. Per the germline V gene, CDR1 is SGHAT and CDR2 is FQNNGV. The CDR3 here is CASRLDRNREQYF. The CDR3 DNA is TGTGCCAGCAGGTTAGACCGAAACCGCGAGCAGTACTTC.

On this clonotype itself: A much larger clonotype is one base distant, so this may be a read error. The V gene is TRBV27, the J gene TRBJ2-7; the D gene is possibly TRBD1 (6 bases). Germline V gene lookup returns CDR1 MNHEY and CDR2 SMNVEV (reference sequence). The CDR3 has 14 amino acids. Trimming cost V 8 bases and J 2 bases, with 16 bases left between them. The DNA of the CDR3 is TGTGCCAGCGCGGAAGGGGGAACGACCTACGAGCAGTACTTC. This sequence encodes CASAEGGTTYEQYF.

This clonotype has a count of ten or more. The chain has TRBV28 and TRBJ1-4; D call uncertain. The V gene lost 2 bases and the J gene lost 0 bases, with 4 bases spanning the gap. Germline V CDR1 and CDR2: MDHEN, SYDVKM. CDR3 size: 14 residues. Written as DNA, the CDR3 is TGTGCCAGCAGTTTACCCTCAACTAATGAAAAACTGTTTTTT. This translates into CASSLPSTNEKLFF. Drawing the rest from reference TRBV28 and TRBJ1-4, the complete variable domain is DVKVTQSSRYLVKRTGEKVFLECVQDMDHENMFWYRQDPGLGLRLIYFSYDVKMKEKGDIPEGYSVSREKKERFSLILESASTNQTSMYLCASSLPSTNEKLFFGSGTQLSVL.

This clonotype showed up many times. This CDR3 is CASSPGQGGNSPLHF. The CDR3 DNA reads as TGTGCCAGCTCGCCCGGACAGGGTGGCAATTCACCCCTCCACTTT. The rearrangement links TRBV18 to TRBJ1-6; 8 bases match TRBD1. The CDR3 length is 15 residues. J was trimmed by 7 bases and V by 6 bases; bases with no gene match: 8. Germline V gene data show CDR1 as KGHSH and CDR2 as LQKENI.

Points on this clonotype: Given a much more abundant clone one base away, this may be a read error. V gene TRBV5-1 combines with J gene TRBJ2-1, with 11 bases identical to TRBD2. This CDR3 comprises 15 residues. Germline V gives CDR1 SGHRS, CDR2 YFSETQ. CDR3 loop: CTSSLVLAGAYEQFF. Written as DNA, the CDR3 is TGCACCAGCAGCTTGGTACTAGCGGGGGCATATGAGCAGTTCTTC.

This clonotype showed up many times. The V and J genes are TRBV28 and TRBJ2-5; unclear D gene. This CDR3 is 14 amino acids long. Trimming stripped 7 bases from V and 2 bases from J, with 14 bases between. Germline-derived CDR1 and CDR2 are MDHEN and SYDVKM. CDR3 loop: CASTFRRRQETQYF. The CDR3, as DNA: TGTGCCAGCACCTTCCGACGGAGACAAGAGACCCAGTACTTC.

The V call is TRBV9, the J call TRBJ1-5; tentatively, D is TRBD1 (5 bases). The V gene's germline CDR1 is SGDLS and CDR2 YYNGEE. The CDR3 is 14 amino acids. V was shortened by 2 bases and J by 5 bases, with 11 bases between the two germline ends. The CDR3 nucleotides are TGTGCCAGCAGCGTTGATGGGGCGCATCAGCCCCAGCATTTT. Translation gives CASSVDGAHQPQHF.

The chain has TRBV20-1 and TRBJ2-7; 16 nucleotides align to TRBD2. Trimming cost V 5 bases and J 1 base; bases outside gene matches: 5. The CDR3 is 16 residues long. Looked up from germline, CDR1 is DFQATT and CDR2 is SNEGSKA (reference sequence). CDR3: CSAFGTSGGESYEQYF. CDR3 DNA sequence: TGCAGTGCTTTCGGGACTAGCGGGGGGGAGTCCTACGAGCAGTACTTC.

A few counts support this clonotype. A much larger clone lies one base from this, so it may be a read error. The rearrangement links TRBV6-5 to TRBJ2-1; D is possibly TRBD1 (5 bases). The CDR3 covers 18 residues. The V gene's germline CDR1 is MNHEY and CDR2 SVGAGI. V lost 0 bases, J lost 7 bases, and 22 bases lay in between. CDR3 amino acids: CASSYSKPLETPGNEQFF. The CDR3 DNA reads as TGTGCCAGCAGTTACTCGAAACCGTTGGAGACGCCAGGGAATGAGCAGTTCTTC.

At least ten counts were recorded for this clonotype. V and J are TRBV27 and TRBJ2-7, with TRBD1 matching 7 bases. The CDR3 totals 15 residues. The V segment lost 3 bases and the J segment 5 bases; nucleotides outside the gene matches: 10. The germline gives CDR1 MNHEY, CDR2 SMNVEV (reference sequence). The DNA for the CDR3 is TGTGCCAGCAGTTTGGAACGACAGGGCAGGAACGAGCAGTACTTC. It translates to CASSLERQGRNEQYF.

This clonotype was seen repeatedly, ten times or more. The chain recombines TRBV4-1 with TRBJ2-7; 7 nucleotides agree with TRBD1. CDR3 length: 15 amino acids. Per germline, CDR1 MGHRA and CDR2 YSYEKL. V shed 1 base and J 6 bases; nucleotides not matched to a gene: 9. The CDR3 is CASSQAGQRVTEQYF. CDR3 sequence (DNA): TGCGCCAGCAGCCAAGCGGGACAGAGGGTGACCGAGCAGTACTTC.

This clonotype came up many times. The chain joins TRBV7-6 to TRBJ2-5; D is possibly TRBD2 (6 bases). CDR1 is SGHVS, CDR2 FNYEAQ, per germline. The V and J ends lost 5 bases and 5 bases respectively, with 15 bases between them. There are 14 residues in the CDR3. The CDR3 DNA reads TGTGCCAGCAGCGGGCGGGGCATTCGGGAGACCCAGTACTTC. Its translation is CASSGRGIRETQYF.

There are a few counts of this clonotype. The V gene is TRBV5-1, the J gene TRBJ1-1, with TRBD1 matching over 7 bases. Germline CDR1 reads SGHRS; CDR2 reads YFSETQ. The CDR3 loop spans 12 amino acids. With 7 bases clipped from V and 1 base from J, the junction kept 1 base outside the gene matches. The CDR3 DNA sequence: TGCGCCAGCGGGACAGCGAACACTGAAGCTTTCTTT. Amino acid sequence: CASGTANTEAFF.

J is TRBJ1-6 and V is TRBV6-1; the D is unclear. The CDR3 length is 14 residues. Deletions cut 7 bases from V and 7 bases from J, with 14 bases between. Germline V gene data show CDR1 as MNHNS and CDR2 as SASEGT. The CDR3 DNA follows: TGTGCCAGCAATGGTCACAGCGGAAATTCACCCCTCCACTTT. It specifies CASNGHSGNSPLHF.